Below, one TCR beta chain is given with its context. What it binds is not known. This sample stems from a study of graft-versus-host responses after intestinal transplantation. Study summary: Transplant types were multivisceral, liver-intestinal, or isolated intestinal. After anti-thymocyte globulin induction, recipients took tacrolimus and steroids for two to three years. General study findings and limits: Peak circulating GvH clone levels were associated with early post-transplant HvG declines. High graft-versus-host to host-versus-graft clonal ratios were found in allografts of patients who had graft-donor T cell macrochimerism.

CDR3 length: 14 amino acids. Between the trimmed V and J ends, which lost 1 base and 7 bases, there was a span of 13 bases. Profiling relied on immunoSEQ multiplex PCR, and the TCRdb table lists in-frame clones only, not all of them. This table has nearly 100,000 clones, around 90% appearing once. The sequence was obtained from a human patient who received an intestinal transplant, so some T cells may come from the graft donor. The sample consisted of PBMCs, taken about 450 days after intestinal transplant. The rearrangement joins TRBV23-1 to TRBJ2-5; TRBD2 is a possible D gene (5 bases). TRBV23-1 is treated as an ORF (open reading frame) with a function not yet certain. The chain's CDR3 is CASSQFASEGTQYF. As DNA, the CDR3 is TGCGCCAGCAGTCAATTTGCCTCCGAGGGGACCCAGTACTTC.